The 19 T cell receptor beta chains below all came from one sample that was sequenced in a study of graft-versus-host responses after intestinal transplantation. Sequencing used immunoSEQ multiplex PCR; TCRdb keeps in-frame clones, though not all of them. The table includes 99,000 or so clones, approximately 84% detected once. The antigens of these receptors remain unknown. The specimen was unstimulated CD4+ T cells sorted from spleen or lymph node cells, collected before intestinal transplant. The receptors were sampled from a human donor who received an intestinal transplant.

The CDR3 sequence: CASSARTSPRAETQYF. In nucleotides, the CDR3 is TGTGCCAGCAGTGCCCGGACTAGCCCGCGGGCAGAGACCCAGTACTTC. This chain joins TRBV6-1 and TRBJ2-5; TRBD2 aligns across 8 bases. The V gene end was trimmed by 4 bases and the J gene end by 4 bases; junction bases not matched to a gene: 11. The CDR3 has 16 residues. The V gene's germline CDR1 is MNHNS and CDR2 SASEGT.

The CDR3 loop is CASSPGLAGTNEQFF. CDR3 DNA sequence: TGTGCCAGCAGCCCGGGACTAGCGGGGACGAATGAGCAGTTCTTC. The chain combines TRBV6-6 with TRBJ2-1, with 13 bases matching TRBD2. Germline trimming cut 6 bases from V and 7 bases from J; bases unmatched to any gene: 6. The CDR3 runs 15 residues. Germline lookup yields CDR1 MNHNY and CDR2 SVGAGI (reference sequence).

The chain is built from TRBV7-3 and TRBJ2-2; D uncertain. CDR3 length: 13 amino acids. Trimming removed 3 bases from V and 4 bases from J, with 6 bases in between. CDR1 SGHTA and CDR2 FQGTGA come from the germline V gene. CDR3 DNA: TGTGCCAGCAGCTTTCAGAGCACCGGGGAGCTGTTTTTT. The encoded protein is CASSFQSTGELFF.

This rearrangement joins TRBV2 to TRBJ2-7; the D gene is possibly TRBD2 (7 bases). Trimming pared 7 bases from V and 1 base from J, leaving 17 bases between. Germline assignment: CDR1 SNHLY and CDR2 FYNNEI. CDR3 length: 15 residues. The chain's CDR3 is CASKGGGGRSYEQYF. Written as DNA, the CDR3 is TGTGCCAGCAAGGGGGGCGGCGGGAGATCCTACGAGCAGTACTTC.

V and J are TRBV12-2 and TRBJ2-1. TRBV12-2 corresponds to a pseudogene. The CDR3 has 14 amino acids. CDR3 sequence: CASRSPGRDNEQFF. The CDR3 nucleotides are TGTGCAAGTCGCTCGCCGGGACGGGACAATGAGCAGTTCTTC.

CDR3: CSVGVSTDTQYF. The CDR3 DNA follows: TGCAGCGTTGGTGTCTCCACAGATACGCAGTATTTT. V is TRBV29-1 and J is TRBJ2-3; D not resolved. Trimming removed 4 bases from V and 2 bases from J, with 7 bases in between. Germline values: CDR1 SQVTM, CDR2 ANQGSEA. This CDR3 has 12 amino acids.

CDR3 loop: CSVGWTGGDTEAFF. CDR3 bases: TGCAGCGTGGGCTGGACAGGAGGAGACACTGAAGCTTTCTTT. V and J are TRBV29-1 and TRBJ1-1; 7 positions agree with TRBD1. The CDR3 has 14 amino acids. Germline values: CDR1 SQVTM, CDR2 ANQGSEA. V lost 6 bases to trimming and J lost 3 bases; unmatched junction nucleotides: 10.

The V and J genes are TRBV27 and TRBJ2-2, with D maybe TRBD2 (6 bases). Trimming stripped 3 bases from V and 6 bases from J, with 14 bases between. The CDR3 length is 15 residues. CDR1 MNHEY and CDR2 SMNVEV come from the germline V gene (reference sequence). CDR3 loop: CASSFSGPGSGELFF. In nucleotides, the CDR3 is TGTGCCAGCAGTTTTAGCGGCCCAGGCTCCGGGGAGCTGTTTTTT.

Concerning this clone itself: Other DNA sequences from this sample encode an identical CDR3 as well. The chain combines TRBV6-7 with TRBJ1-3; D remains ambiguous. TRBV6-7 is treated as an ORF (open reading frame) with a function not yet certain. The CDR3 loop spans 15 amino acids. The V end was cut by 2 bases, the J end by 0 bases, with 8 bases between. This CDR3 is CASSYRAASGNTIYF. CDR3 DNA: TGTGCCAGCAGTTACAGGGCAGCCTCTGGAAACACCATATATTTT.

The J gene is TRBJ2-2, the V gene TRBV11-2, with 8 bases matching TRBD2. The length of the CDR3 is 18 residues. Germline V gene lookup returns CDR1 SGHAT and CDR2 FQNNGV. Trimming removed 2 bases from V and 4 bases from J; junction bases left unmatched: 12. CDR3 region: CASSLWAAGGRITGELFF. As DNA, the CDR3 is TGTGCCAGCAGCTTATGGGCTGCGGGGGGCCGTATCACCGGGGAGCTGTTTTTT. Full variable domain (missing parts from reference TRBV11-2 and TRBJ2-2): EAGVAQSPRYKIIEKRQSVAFWCNPISGHATLYWYQQILGQGPKLLIQFQNNGVVDDSQLPKDRFSAERLKGVDSTLKIQPAKLEDSAVYLCASSLWAAGGRITGELFFGEGSRLTVL.

The V gene is TRBV6-5, the J gene TRBJ1-6; D ambiguous. CDR1 is MNHEY and CDR2 is SVGAGI in the germline V gene. CDR3 length: 14 residues. V was clipped by 6 bases and J by 5 bases, with 11 bases between them. The CDR3 loop reads CASSPQLDNSPLHF. In nucleotides, the CDR3 is TGTGCCAGCAGCCCCCAGCTGGATAATTCACCCCTCCACTTT.

This chain links TRBV19 with TRBJ2-1; 7 nucleotides line up with TRBD1. Germline V gene lookup returns CDR1 LNHDA and CDR2 SQIVND (reference sequence). The V gene end was trimmed by 7 bases and the J gene end by 7 bases; junction bases not matched to a gene: 4. The CDR3 extends over 12 amino acids. This chain's CDR3 is CASNNRGNEQFF. The CDR3 nucleotides read TGTGCCAGTAACAACAGGGGTAATGAGCAGTTCTTC.

The chain uses TRBV5-5 and TRBJ1-6, with 8 bases that match TRBD1. CDR3 length equals 16 residues. V trimming: 2 bases; J trimming: 10 bases; junction bases outside the gene matches: 11. The germline V gene has CDR1 SGHKS and CDR2 YYEKEE (reference sequence). In DNA, the CDR3 is TGTGCCAGCAGCTTCGCCGTTGAGACAGGGGACTCACCCCTCCACTTT. Protein product: CASSFAVETGDSPLHF.

In its sample, this clone was seen once. The J gene is TRBJ2-1, the V gene TRBV28; D perhaps matches TRBD2 (6 bases). The germline gives CDR1 MDHEN, CDR2 SYDVKM. The CDR3 runs 11 residues. Trimming took 8 bases from V and 8 from J, leaving 10 bases between them. CDR3 sequence: CASRGGDEQFF. The CDR3 nucleotides read TGTGCCAGCCGCGGCGGGGATGAGCAGTTCTTC.

This chain joins TRBV7-7 and TRBJ1-5; no definite D call. CDR3 length: 13 amino acids. CDR1 and CDR2 from the germline V gene are SSHAT and FNYEAQ (reference sequence). Trimming left V 7 bases short and J 6 bases short, with 13 bases between. The CDR3 here is CASTRRDCQPQHF. In DNA, the CDR3 is TGTGCCAGCACCCGTCGAGATTGTCAGCCCCAGCATTTT.

The genes are TRBV18 and TRBJ1-4; D gene uncertain. The CDR3 covers 16 residues. V was clipped by 1 base and J by 4 bases, with 13 bases between them. CDR1 is KGHSH, CDR2 LQKENI, per germline. CDR3 coding DNA: TGTGCCAGCTCACCACGTAGGCTCGGGGTTAATGAAAAACTGTTTTTT. This translates into CASSPRRLGVNEKLFF.

The chain recombines TRBV7-2 with TRBJ1-1; D is uncertain. The V gene lost 1 base and the J gene lost 5 bases, with 11 bases spanning the gap. The germline CDR1 and CDR2 sequences are SGHTA and FQGNSA. CDR3 size: 14 residues. The CDR3 protein is CASSLDMVRTEAFF. The CDR3 nucleotides are TGTGCCAGCAGCTTAGATATGGTCCGGACTGAAGCTTTCTTT.

Only one count was recorded for this clone. CDR3 nucleotides: TGTGCCAGCAGCCCTTCCTGGGACAGTGACGAGCAGTACTTC. Its protein product is CASSPSWDSDEQYF. The chain links TRBV7-3 to TRBJ2-7; 7 nucleotides agree with TRBD1. Germline V gene lookup returns CDR1 SGHTA and CDR2 FQGTGA. J gave up 5 bases and V 5 bases, and 9 bases lay outside the gene matches. The length of the CDR3 is 14 residues.

The chain employs TRBV6-5 and TRBJ2-7; a weak D match, TRBD1 (6 bases). The CDR3 has 14 amino acids. From germline, CDR1 is MNHEY and CDR2 SVGAGI. Between the trimmed V and J ends, which lost 2 bases and 1 base, there was a span of 9 bases. The CDR3 DNA follows: TGTGCCAGCAGTTACGCCGGACAGTCCTACGAGCAGTACTTC. Translation gives CASSYAGQSYEQYF.